This T cell receptor (beta chain) was retrieved from a study of T cells in Graves' hyperthyroidism and ophthalmopathy. This clonotype has ten or more counts. Antigen specificity is unknown. The CDR3 regions of TCR beta were amplified from RNA transcripts. HTBI primers drove first-round RT-PCR of the TCR CDR3. A single record per CDR3 protein comes from TCRdb applying MiXCR to the multiplex PCR reads. The profile shows about 160,000 distinct CDR3 sequences, 9.4% of them singletons. Exclusion followed for patients with uncontrolled infection, other autoimmune disease, pregnancy or lactation. PBMCs were obtained from 9.5 to 10 ml fresh peripheral blood. Notes on the study in general: Stable hyperthyroidism and ophthalmopathy were separated using 13 V-J signatures. In the blood, most expanded thyroid clonotypes above 0.001 appeared as well.

The sample comprised blood. The receptor comes from a woman aged 18-35 years with Graves' hyperthyroidism that later progressed to Graves' ophthalmopathy.

The CDR3 DNA reads TGTGCCAGCTCCCTCGATCGGGGGAGAAACTATGGCTACACCTTC. Translation: CASSLDRGRNYGYTF. The rearrangement links TRBV6-1 to TRBJ1-2, with D perhaps matching TRBD1 (5 bases). V dropped 8 bases and J dropped 2 bases, with 18 bases sitting between them. This CDR3 has 15 residues. CDR1 and CDR2 from the germline V gene are MNHNS and SASEGT.